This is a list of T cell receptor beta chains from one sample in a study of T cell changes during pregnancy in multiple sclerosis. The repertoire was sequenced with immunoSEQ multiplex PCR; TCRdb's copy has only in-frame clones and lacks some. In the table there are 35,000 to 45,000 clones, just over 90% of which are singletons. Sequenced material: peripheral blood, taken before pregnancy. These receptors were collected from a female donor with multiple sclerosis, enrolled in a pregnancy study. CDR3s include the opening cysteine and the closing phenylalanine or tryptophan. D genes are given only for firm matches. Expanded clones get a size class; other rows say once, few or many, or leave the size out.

TGCGCCAGCAGCCCTGGGTTACAGGAAAATCAGCCCCAGCATTTT CASSPGLQENQPQHF TRBJ1-5 NA NA 15 TRBV5-1
TGCGCCAGCAGCTCGCAGACTAGCGGGCCCACCGGGGAGCTGTTTTTT CASSSQTSGPTGELFF TRBJ2-2 NA TRBD2 16 TRBV5-1
TGTGCCAGCAGCGCCAGGGATTATACCGGGGAGCTGTTTTTT CASSARDYTGELFF TRBJ2-2 NA NA 14 TRBV9
TGTGCCAGCAGCTTAAGGGGACAGGGGTACGAGCAGTACTTC CASSLRGQGYEQYF TRBJ2-7 NA TRBD1 14 TRBV7-2
TGTGCCAGCAGTTTGCTGACAAGTCGGGCTTTCTTT CASSLLTSRAFF TRBJ1-1 NA NA 12 TRBV5-6
TGTGCCAGCACCAACAATCCGGGACAGGGGGCGGTCGGCTACACCTTC CASTNNPGQGAVGYTF TRBJ1-2 once TRBD1 16 TRBV7-3
TGTGCCAGCAGTCCAAGGACAGGGGTGGGCAACATTCAGTACTTC CASSPRTGVGNIQYF TRBJ2-4 NA TRBD1 15 TRBV28
TGTGCCAGCAGTGATACGCGGGGTACCCTTCTTTCCTACGAGCAGTACTTC CASSDTRGTLLSYEQYF TRBJ2-7 NA NA 17 TRBV6-1
TGCAGTGCTAGGCAGACTAGCCTCCAGTACTTC CSARQTSLQYF TRBJ2-7 NA TRBD2 11 TRBV20-1
TGTGCCAGCAGTGCGACAGGGGGCTCTCATCAGCCCCAGCATTTT CASSATGGSHQPQHF TRBJ1-5 NA TRBD1 15 TRBV25-1
TGTGCCAGTAGTGCAGGCACCTACGAGCAGTACTTC CASSAGTYEQYF TRBJ2-7 few NA 12 TRBV19
TGTGCCAGCAGCCGAAGTCCAGGGGGCACTCTTACCGGGGAGCTGTTTTTT CASSRSPGGTLTGELFF TRBJ2-2 NA TRBD1 17 TRBV7-9
TGTGCCAGCTCCCGGGTACGGGATGGGAACACAGATACGCAGTATTTT CASSRVRDGNTDTQYF TRBJ2-3 NA NA 16 TRBV5-4
TGTGCCAGCAGTTACCTGGGGCAGGCTAATGAAAAACTGTTTTTT CASSYLGQANEKLFF TRBJ1-4 NA NA 15 TRBV6-6
TGCGCCAGCAGCCAAGGGCAGGGTTCCTACGAGCAGTACTTC CASSQGQGSYEQYF TRBJ2-7 once NA 14 TRBV4-1
TGCGCCAGCAGATCGGGACTAGCGGGAGTCAATGAGCAGTTCTTC CASRSGLAGVNEQFF TRBJ2-1 NA TRBD2 15 TRBV5-1
TGCGCCAGCAGCATTGGGACTAGCGGGGTTGCCTACAATGAGCAGTTCTTC CASSIGTSGVAYNEQFF TRBJ2-1 NA TRBD2 17 TRBV5-1
TGTGCCAGCAGCTTAGGGGAAGGGGTCTACGAGCAGTACTTC CASSLGEGVYEQYF TRBJ2-7 NA NA 14 TRBV7-9
TGTGCCAGCAGCCCCCTTGGCGGGTGGGTGTACGAGCAGTACTTC CASSPLGGWVYEQYF TRBJ2-7 NA NA 15 TRBV9
TGTGCCAGCAGTGGACAGGGGGCATTTAGGACAGATACGCAGTATTTT CASSGQGAFRTDTQYF TRBJ2-3 once TRBD1 16 TRBV2
TGTGCCAGCGGGGGCCAGGGCCTGACCCGCACAGATACGCAGTATTTT CASGGQGLTRTDTQYF TRBJ2-3 NA NA 16 TRBV27
TGTGCCAGCAGTTTAGGTGTTAGCGGGAATTACGAGCAGTACTTC CASSLGVSGNYEQYF TRBJ2-7 NA TRBD2 15 TRBV28
TGTGCCAGCACCCCTCAGGGGGGCTACAATGAGCAGTTCTTC CASTPQGGYNEQFF TRBJ2-1 NA NA 14 TRBV28
TGTGCCTGGAACCGGGACAGGGCTTTGTCTGGGGCCAACGTCCTGACTTTC CAWNRDRALSGANVLTF TRBJ2-6 NA TRBD1 17 TRBV30
TGTGCCAGCAGCTTAGGTGGGCAGCGGGCCAACAATGAGCAGTTCTTC CASSLGGQRANNEQFF TRBJ2-1 NA NA 16 TRBV11-3
TGTGCCAGCAGCTGGCCACGGGGGGGCAAATCGGAAGCTTTCTTT CASSWPRGGKSEAFF TRBJ1-1 NA NA 15 TRBV13
TGTGCCAGCAGTTTAAGCGGGGATTTAGCCAAAAACATTCAGTACTTC CASSLSGDLAKNIQYF TRBJ2-4 NA TRBD2 16 TRBV28
TGCGCCAGCAGCCAAGACCCGGGAGCAATTTCCGGGGAGCTGTTTTTT CASSQDPGAISGELFF TRBJ2-2 NA NA 16 TRBV4-1
TGTGCCAGCAGCCCGGGACTTCCCACCGGGGAGCTGTTTTTT CASSPGLPTGELFF TRBJ2-2 NA NA 14 TRBV14
TGTGCCAGCAGCTTAACGCCAGGGGGCTACGAGCAGTACTTC CASSLTPGGYEQYF TRBJ2-7 NA TRBD1 14 TRBV7-2
TGTGCCAGCAGTGAGAACAGTCCATATGGCTACACCTTC CASSENSPYGYTF TRBJ1-2 few NA 13 TRBV2
TGCGCCAGCAGCTGGGACAGGGGTAACACTGAAGCTTTCTTT CASSWDRGNTEAFF TRBJ1-1 NA TRBD1 14 TRBV5-1
TGTGCCAGCAGTTTCGCCGGCGGCGGCACAGATACGCAGTATTTT CASSFAGGGTDTQYF TRBJ2-3 NA NA 15 TRBV28
TGCGCCAGCAGTGAGAGCTTTGAGGGAAGTGGGGCCAACGTCCTGACTTTC CASSESFEGSGANVLTF TRBJ2-6 NA NA 17 TRBV10-1
TGTGCCAGCAGCCTGGGCCCTGGGACAGGGATGGGAGAAAAACTGTTTTTT CASSLGPGTGMGEKLFF TRBJ1-4 NA TRBD1 17 TRBV11-2
TGTGCCAGCAGAACAGGGGACGGGGATGGCTACACCTTC CASRTGDGDGYTF TRBJ1-2 NA TRBD1 13 TRBV28
TGTGCCAGCAGCGTAGCTGGACTAGCGGGAGGGACGTCCTACAATGAGCAGTTCTTC CASSVAGLAGGTSYNEQFF TRBJ2-1 NA TRBD2 19 TRBV9
TGTGCCAGCAGTTCTAAAGAAGGACAGCTACAAGAGACCCAGTACTTC CASSSKEGQLQETQYF TRBJ2-5 NA NA 16 TRBV27
TGTGCCATCAGTTCGGGGAATGGTGACTATGGCTACACCTTC CAISSGNGDYGYTF TRBJ1-2 NA NA 14 TRBV10-3
TGTGCCAGCAGTCAAGTTAGCGGGTCTAGCACAGATACGCAGTATTTT CASSQVSGSSTDTQYF TRBJ2-3 once TRBD2 16 TRBV28
TGCGCCAGCAGCCAAGATCTCCGGGAGGGAGGAACCTTCGGGGATACGCAGTATTTT CASSQDLREGGTFGDTQYF TRBJ2-3 NA TRBD2 19 TRBV4-1
TGTGCCAGCAGCTTAGATAGAGGCTCCCAGTACTTC CASSLDRGSQYF TRBJ2-5 once NA 12 TRBV11-2
TGCGCCAGCAGTGTGACTAGTTCCCGCTCCGAGCAGTACTTC CASSVTSSRSEQYF TRBJ2-7 NA NA 14 TRBV10-2
TGTGCCAGCAGCGCCGAGGACAGGTCTAACTCCTACGAGCAGTACTTC CASSAEDRSNSYEQYF TRBJ2-7 NA TRBD1 16 TRBV9
TGTGCCAGCAGCTTAATGAGCGGGCCCTACAATGAGCAGTTCTTC CASSLMSGPYNEQFF TRBJ2-1 NA NA 15 TRBV7-2
TGCGCCAGCAGTGATGCGGGAGAGAACACCGGGGAGCTGTTTTTT CASSDAGENTGELFF TRBJ2-2 NA TRBD2 15 TRBV10-1
TGCGCCAGCAGCATTGCGGGGGCCGGCACAGATACGCAGTATTTT CASSIAGAGTDTQYF TRBJ2-3 NA NA 15 TRBV4-1
TGTGCCTGGAGTGTAGGCGGATCAGATACGCAGTATTTT CAWSVGGSDTQYF TRBJ2-3 NA NA 13 TRBV30
TGTGCCAGCAGTATGACAGGGGACAATCAGCCCCAGCATTTT CASSMTGDNQPQHF TRBJ1-5 NA TRBD1 14 TRBV6-5
TGTGCCAGCAGCCAAGACATACAGGGCAGAATGCAAGAGACCCAGTACTTC CASSQDIQGRMQETQYF TRBJ2-5 NA NA 17 TRBV14
TGTGCCAGCAGTGATTTCTGGCCGCAGTATTTT CASSDFWPQYF TRBJ2-3 once NA 11 TRBV2